This TCR beta chain stems from a study of cytomegalovirus exposure and HLA in healthy donors (dated by TCRdb to the late 2010s). Describing the broader study: In an earlier analysis of about 560 of the donors, 276 Gb of sequence data and just under 120 million unique TCR beta sequences from approximately 180 million T cells were reported. The T cell repertoires of 700 or so subjects were profiled by immunosequencing and related to cytomegalovirus serostatus. A later analysis re-analyzed previously published TCR beta repertoires from approximately 670 donors and added high-resolution HLA genotyping to study TCR occurrence patterns. Typing coverage differed by locus: A, B, C, DRB1 and DQB1 were typed in roughly 629-640 donors, DQA1 in 500 to 550, DPA1 in nearly 610, and DPB1 in approximately 450. The genetic ancestry cluster associated with self-reported Caucasian donors included 81% of the approximately 410 genotyped donors. The later analysis used no new phenotypic data to find candidate immune exposures, relying instead on TCR beta sequences and their occurrence across donors. A few DR-DQ haplotypes were treated as single units for association and clustering because of strong linkage in the cohort. On average, over 200,000 unique TCR beta nucleotide sequences were sequenced per donor among fewer than 500 genotyped donors of the cohort, with approximately 18% of those sequences being non-productive. An earlier analysis of 587 of the donors used high-throughput TCR beta sequencing to judge whether each TCR beta V gene segment behaved as functional or pseudogenic. In a later genetic analysis, genome-wide SNP genotypes for about 65% of the 666 donors were used, and that subset was treated as a discovery cohort. An early release covering just under 650 HLA-typed donors comprised roughly 300 gigabases of sequencing data and tens of millions of unique TCR sequences. Every repertoire in the discovery cohort had been generated on one and the same sequencing platform. HLA typing covered class I and class II loci at four-digit resolution. Besides the first cohort of roughly 700 subjects, a separate validation cohort made up of 120 different subjects was used. High-throughput TCR immunosequencing, statistical association of individual TCRs with disease status, and machine learning were combined to predict cytomegalovirus infection status. The study aimed to test whether signatures of past pathogen exposure could be identified by cataloging public T cell receptors. Alongside the repertoire data, information on donor age, sex, ethnicity and CMV serostatus was compiled.

The library relied on the immunoSEQ multiplex PCR assay. For the multiplex PCR, a mixture combining 60 forward primers for TCR Vbeta segments and 13 reverse primers for TCR Jbeta segments was used. A multiplex PCR assay on genomic DNA amplified the CDR3 region of rearranged TCR beta genes. On the Illumina HiSeq System, the amplified TCR beta libraries were sequenced as 87-base-pair reads. As for how the authors treated the data: Across the 500 to 700 repertoires, a later analysis counted tens of millions of unique TCR beta chains, 8.5 million to 12 million of which were shared by at least two donors. To remove PCR and sequencing errors, raw reads were error-corrected and collapsed into unique sequences using a nearest-neighbor algorithm that merged closely related sequences. Alignment of CDR3 sequences to IMGT reference sequences was used to assign V, D and J gene segments. Each retained sequence needed at least a six-nucleotide match to both a V gene segment and a J gene segment. Rearrangements were classified as productive when the CDR3 lacked stop codons and remained in frame with V and J, and all other rearrangements were classified as non-productive. CDR3 was defined according to IMGT convention as the region running from the second conserved V-encoded cysteine to the conserved J-encoded phenylalanine. Sequences without an unambiguous match to a single V gene segment were excluded from the earlier analysis of several hundred of the donors. In an earlier analysis of around 600 of the donors, V segments were called functional above 56.7% productive rearrangements and were called segregating when the between-donor standard deviation exceeded 5%. A statistical classification framework was developed to diagnose cytomegalovirus status using the catalog of TCR beta chain sequences. A later analysis assigned V and J genes by comparing TCR nucleotide sequences with IMGT/GENE-DB human TR gene sequences. The TCRdist pipeline was used in a later analysis to assign CDR3 sequences and most-parsimonious VDJ recombination scenarios. In a later analysis, every TCR beta chain was defined by the combination of its CDR3 amino acid sequence and its V-gene family, and reads without a unique V-gene family were dropped. As a way to deal with suspected cross-contamination and a sequencing artifact, a later analysis dropped roughly 620 nucleotide sequences that were highly shared and had low generation probability. For each public chain, a later analysis derived a clonal expansion index from normalized ranks of inferred template counts within each repertoire. In a later analysis, generation probabilities were computed with a VDJ recombination model fitted to out-of-frame rearrangements, and the resulting probabilities were checked against IGoR. Hypergeometric tests were used in a later analysis to score TCR-TCR, TCR-HLA and TCR-CMV co-occurrence, with a repertoire-size bias correction applied to the TCR pairs. In a later analysis, false discovery rates were estimated by permuting HLA or CMV assignments 20 times. In a later analysis, co-occurring TCRs were grouped with DBSCAN, and TCRdist sequence similarity was added when clustering was performed within HLA-allele-positive subsets. Repertoires with fewer than 30,000 or more than 120,000 public chains were left out of co-occurrence clustering, as were about 5 repertoires with anomalous nucleotide sharing. In its TCRdb copy, this immuneACCESS table keeps in-frame sequences only and misses some clones. Where compared with another copy, unresolved V genes explain less than half of these, and the others have no known cause. V and J calls and clone size are those listed in that table; D and trimming were worked out from the DNA. In all, the sample holds about 130,000 clones, and around 77% of those were seen once. The top ten clonotypes cover around 1.9% of the sample.

Trimming removed 4 bases from V and 5 bases from J, leaving 16 bases between the germline ends. Including cysteine and phenylalanine, the CDR3 has 15 amino acids. Left in the record is the CDR3 DNA by itself, 45 bases read in frame from the first base. Taken from the germline V gene, the CDR1 and CDR2 loops are SGHRS and YFSETQ. Note on this clone: Its antigen target is currently unknown. There are no base qualities to consult, and no much larger clone falls within one base.

The study at large found these results: Several of the top co-occurrence clusters appeared to be linked to parvovirus B19, influenza, CMV and Epstein-Barr virus, according to a later analysis. According to a later analysis, TCR association rates differed among HLA loci, with DRB1 alleles showing the most associated TCRs and HLA-C alleles showing the fewest. Most TCR sequences were seen in very few donors, while some public TCRs were found in many individuals. At a false discovery rate of 0.05, a later analysis linked around 15,000 TCR beta sequences to specific HLA alleles. Some IMGT-functional V segments, including TRBV6-2 and TRBV6-3, could not be distinguished by the 87-base-pair reads and were therefore excluded. Compared with the approximately 670-donor mean, donors in an Asian-associated ancestry cluster had fewer N-insertions in productive TCRs, according to a later genetic analysis. Sequencing depth was assumed to be roughly uniform across donors in the presence/absence analyses, though that assumption may not hold. Because HLA typing was missing for some donors at each locus, association tests included only the typed subset. In an earlier analysis of some 540 of the donors, most TCR beta V segments appeared in productive rearrangements about 90% or about 30% of the time, broadly matching IMGT annotations. In vitro tests confirmed that a few of the cytomegalovirus-associated TCR beta chains recognize cytomegalovirus antigens. V-gene and J-gene trimming of TCR beta chains was associated with a missense DCLRE1C variant in a later genetic analysis, and the association was replicated in an independent cohort. In this cohort, only TCR beta chains were sequenced, and detectable features were limited by the absence of alpha or paired-chain data. Linkage disequilibrium might explain the correlated functional status among segregating V segments, but an unknown experimental factor could not be ruled out. Compared with equally common non-associated chains, HLA-associated TCR beta chains in a later analysis were more clonally expanded and had lower generation probabilities. The classifier was reported to diagnose cytomegalovirus status with high specificity and sensitivity in both the original and validation cohorts. For the cohort, immune exposure information was limited to CMV serostatus. Assigning TCR associations to individual alleles was difficult when HLA alleles, especially DR and DQ, strongly co-occurred. According to a later analysis, most CMV-associated TCR beta chains appeared to be HLA-restricted, and the HLA associations seemed to be driven largely by CMV exposure. The earlier analysis of 450 to 700 of the donors excluded roughly 17 rarely observed V segments, including chromosome 9 orphons, because counts were too low. A cluster of highly shared sequence variants was judged likely to be a technical artifact of the sequencing pipeline. It was suggested by the authors that the approach could potentially be generalized to other disease states and immunological phenotypes. In the study, 150 to 200 TCR beta chains were listed as associated with cytomegalovirus. A further reported finding was that TCR beta sequences accurately predicted the HLA-A and HLA-B alleles for most subjects in the first cohort.

In total, more than 500 healthy bone marrow donors made up the cohort. Cohort members were all nominally healthy when sampled, although unrecorded immune exposures were likely present. The donor was CMV seronegative and was included in the group of several hundred seronegative cohort members. Each donor provided a peripheral blood sample, and peripheral blood mononuclear cells were used for TCR beta sequencing. The Qiagen DNeasy Blood Extraction Kit was used to extract genomic DNA from the blood cell samples. The TCR originated in a woman aged 45 to 65 in good health and CMV-seronegative. The chain employs TRBV5-1 and TRBJ1-5; matching of 6 bases hints at TRBD1 as the D gene. Sequenced material: PBMCs. The nucleotide sequence is TGCGCCAGCAGCCCGGGTGGACAGACTCATCAGCCCCAGCATTTT. Translated, it reads CASSPGGQTHQPQHF. Full variable domain (CDR3 extended with the reference TRBV5-1 and TRBJ1-5 proteins): KAGVTQTPRYLIKTRGQQVTLSCSPISGHRSVSWYQQTPGQGLQFLFEYFSETQRNKGNFPGRFSGRQFSNSRSEMNVSTLELGDSALYLCASSPGGQTHQPQHFGDGTRLSIL.